This T cell receptor (beta chain) derives from a study of cytomegalovirus exposure and HLA in healthy donors. A multiplex PCR was run with 60 Vbeta primers and 13 Jbeta primers. Sequencing was performed with immunoSEQ multiplex PCR; in TCRdb, only in-frame clones are kept and a portion is missing. The data contain around 130,000 clones, over 60% of them singletons. The study's findings and limits: In an earlier analysis, productive rearrangement rates for most beta V segments clustered near 87% or 30%.

Germline V CDR1 and CDR2: LNHDA, SQIVND (reference sequence). Trimming cost V 4 bases and J 6 bases, with 6 bases left between them. CDR3 length: 11 residues. This clone came up once. Its antigen is not identified. The chain has TRBV19 and TRBJ1-2; D not certain. Sample: PBMCs. The TCR sequence derives from a woman aged 55-75 years in good health and CMV-seronegative. The CDR3 sequence: CASSNTNGYTF. In DNA, the CDR3 is TGTGCCAGTAGTAATACAAATGGCTACACCTTC. Variable domain in full (rest from reference TRBV19 and TRBJ1-2): DGGITQSPKYLFRKEGQNVTLSCEQNLNHDAMYWYRQDPGQGLRLIYYSQIVNDFQKGDIAEGYSVSREKKESFPLTVTSAQKNPTAFYLCASSNTNGYTFGSGTRLTVV.